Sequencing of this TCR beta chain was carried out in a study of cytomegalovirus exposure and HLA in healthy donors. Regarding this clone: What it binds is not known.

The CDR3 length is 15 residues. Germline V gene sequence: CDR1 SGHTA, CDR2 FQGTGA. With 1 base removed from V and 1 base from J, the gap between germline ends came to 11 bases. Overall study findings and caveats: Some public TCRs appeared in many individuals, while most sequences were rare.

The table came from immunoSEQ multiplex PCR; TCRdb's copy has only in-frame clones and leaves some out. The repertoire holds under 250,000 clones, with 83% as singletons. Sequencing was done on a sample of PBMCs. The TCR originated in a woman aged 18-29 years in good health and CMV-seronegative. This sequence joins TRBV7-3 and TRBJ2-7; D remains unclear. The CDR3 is CASSLRPEPSYEQYF. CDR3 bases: TGTGCCAGCAGCTTAAGACCCGAACCTTCCTACGAGCAGTACTTC.